The 9 T cell receptor beta chains below were found in one sample sequenced in a study of cytomegalovirus exposure and HLA in healthy donors (dated by TCRdb to the late 2010s). Libraries came from the immunoSEQ multiplex PCR assay. A mixture of 60 forward primers for TCR Vbeta segments and 13 reverse primers for TCR Jbeta segments was used in the multiplex PCR. TCRdb took this table from immuneACCESS and kept in-frame rearrangements with V and J called. Such tables lack part of the clones; where checked against another copy, unresolved V genes explain under half of the gap, and the rest is unexplained. The sample table holds approximately 180,000 clones, of which approximately 70% were seen once. The ten largest make up less than 2% of the sample. Sample: PBMCs. These receptors originate from a woman between 25 and 40 years old in good health and CMV-seronegative.

V is TRBV2 and J is TRBJ2-7, with TRBD2 matching over 8 bases. CDR3 length equals 16 residues. Germline CDR1 is SNHLY and CDR2 is FYNNEI. The ends lost 5 bases at V and 4 bases at J; junction bases unmatched: 13. The CDR3 DNA is TGTGCCAGCAGTTCCCGCATACAGCGGGGGACTTACGAGCAGTACTTC. This codes for CASSSRIQRGTYEQYF.

This clone appeared a single time. The J gene is TRBJ2-7, the V gene TRBV2; 9 nucleotides match TRBD1. Germline CDR1 is SNHLY and CDR2 is FYNNEI. The CDR3 is 15 residues long. The V and J ends lost 6 bases and 3 bases, in that order; junction bases with no gene match: 9. The CDR3 sequence is CASSTGTGINYEQYF. In DNA form, the CDR3 reads TGTGCCAGCAGCACGGGGACAGGGATAAACTACGAGCAGTACTTC.

This chain uses TRBV2 with TRBJ1-5, with TRBD1 matching over 8 bases. With 6 bases clipped from V and 7 bases from J, the junction kept 5 bases outside the gene matches. CDR1 is SNHLY and CDR2 is FYNNEI in the germline V gene. This CDR3 is 13 amino acids long. CDR3 protein: CASSGTGGQPQHF. As DNA, the CDR3 is TGTGCCAGCAGCGGGACAGGAGGACAGCCCCAGCATTTT.

This clone was detected a few times. V is TRBV9 and J is TRBJ2-1; 9 bases align to TRBD2. V was clipped by 2 bases and J by 5 bases; unmatched bases: 5. Looked up from germline, CDR1 is SGDLS and CDR2 is YYNGEE. CDR3 size: 15 residues. The CDR3 loop reads CASSVGLAGHNEQFF. Written as DNA, the CDR3 is TGTGCCAGCAGCGTGGGCCTAGCGGGGCACAATGAGCAGTTCTTC.

V and J are TRBV4-3 and TRBJ2-7; 8 bases line up with TRBD2. The length of the CDR3 is 16 residues. Germline V lookup: CDR1 LGHNA, CDR2 YSLEER. V was pared by 2 bases and J by 3 bases, with 9 bases of the junction left unmatched. CDR3 region: CASSQPTAGEVYEQYF. DNA of the CDR3: TGCGCCAGCAGCCAACCTACAGCGGGAGAGGTCTACGAGCAGTACTTC.

The rearrangement uses TRBV2 and TRBJ2-1, with TRBD2 matching 7 bases. CDR3 length: 13 amino acids. V lost 5 bases to trimming and J lost 6 bases; unmatched junction nucleotides: 4. Germline CDR1 and CDR2: SNHLY and FYNNEI. CDR3 coding DNA: TGTGCCAGCAGTCCCCCGGGGGGCAATGAGCAGTTCTTC. It is translated as CASSPPGGNEQFF.

The chain links TRBV7-3 to TRBJ1-6; D uncertain. V was cut by 2 bases and J by 7 bases, with 9 bases left in between. Germline V gives CDR1 SGHTA, CDR2 FQGTGA. The CDR3 length is 14 residues. CDR3 nucleotide sequence: TGTGCCAGCAGCTTATCGACTGGAAATTCACCCCTCCACTTT. Its protein product is CASSLSTGNSPLHF.

The genes are TRBV4-2 and TRBJ2-7, with 11 bases that match TRBD1. The CDR3 is made up of 15 amino acids. J was trimmed by 2 bases and V by 1 base; bases with no gene match: 1. The germline CDR1 and CDR2 sequences are LGHNA and YNFKEQ. DNA of the CDR3: TGTGCCAGCAGCCAAGGGGGACAGGGGGCCTACGAGCAGTACTTC. Its translation is CASSQGGQGAYEQYF.

In regard to this clone: At one end the junction does not follow the germline gene, possibly because of a read error. The V gene is TRBV7-2, the J gene TRBJ1-1, with 11 bases matching TRBD1. There are 17 residues in the CDR3. Germline CDR1 SGHTA, CDR2 FQGNSA. The CDR3 loop is CASSGWDRGKANAEAFF. The CDR3 DNA reads as TGTGCCAGCAGCGGATGGGACAGGGGGAAGGCGAACGCTGAAGCTTTCTTT.